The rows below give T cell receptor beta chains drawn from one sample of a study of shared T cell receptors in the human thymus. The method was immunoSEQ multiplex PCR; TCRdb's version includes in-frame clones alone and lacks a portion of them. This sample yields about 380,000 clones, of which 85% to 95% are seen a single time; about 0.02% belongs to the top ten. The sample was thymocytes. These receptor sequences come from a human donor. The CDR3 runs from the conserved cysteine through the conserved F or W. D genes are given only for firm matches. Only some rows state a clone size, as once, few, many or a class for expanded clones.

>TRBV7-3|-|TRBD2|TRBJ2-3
CASSLGAGAITDTQYF
TGTGCCAGCAGCCTCGGGGCGGGAGCGATCACAGATACGCAGTATTTT
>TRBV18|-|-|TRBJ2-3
CASSPGDTQYF
TGTGCCAGCTCACCCGGAGATACGCAGTATTTT
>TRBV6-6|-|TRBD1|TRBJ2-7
CASSPGQGSNEQYF
TGTGCCAGCAGTCCGGGACAGGGCAGCAACGAGCAGTACTTC
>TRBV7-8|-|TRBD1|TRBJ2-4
CASSYRDRVRDGNIQYF
TGTGCCAGCAGCTACCGGGACAGGGTGCGTGACGGAAACATTCAGTACTTC
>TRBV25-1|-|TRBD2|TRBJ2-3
CASSGERLAGSITDTQYF
TGTGCCAGCAGTGGGGAAAGACTAGCGGGGTCGATCACAGATACGCAGTATTTT
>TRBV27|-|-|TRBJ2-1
CASRASPAEQFF
TGTGCCAGCAGGGCTAGCCCGGCTGAGCAGTTCTTC
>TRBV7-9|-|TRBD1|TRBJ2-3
CASSSWGQGISTDTQYF
TGTGCCAGCAGCTCATGGGGACAGGGGATTAGCACAGATACGCAGTATTTT
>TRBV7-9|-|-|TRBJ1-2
CASSLGPDLERNYGYTF
TGTGCCAGCAGCTTAGGCCCGGATCTTGAGCGTAACTATGGCTACACCTTC
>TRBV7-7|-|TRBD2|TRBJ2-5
CASTQTSWKKTQYF
TGTGCTAGCACCCAGACTAGCTGGAAGAAGACCCAGTACTTC
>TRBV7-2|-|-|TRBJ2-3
CASSLLARPSTDTQYF
TGTGCCAGCAGCTTATTAGCGCGTCCTAGCACAGATACGCAGTATTTT
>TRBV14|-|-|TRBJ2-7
CASSQEGQNYEQYF
TGTGCCAGCAGCCAAGAGGGGCAGAATTACGAGCAGTACTTC
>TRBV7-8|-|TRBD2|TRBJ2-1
CASSCGGTSGRPYNEQFF
TGTGCCAGCAGCTGTGGGGGGACTAGCGGGAGACCCTACAATGAGCAGTTCTTC
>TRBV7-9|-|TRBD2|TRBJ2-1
CASSLSGSYNEQFF
TGTGCCAGCAGCTTGAGCGGGAGCTACAATGAGCAGTTCTTC
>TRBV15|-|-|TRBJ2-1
CATSSERARERIEQFF
TGTGCCACCAGCAGCGAGAGGGCGCGGGAAAGGATTGAGCAGTTCTTC
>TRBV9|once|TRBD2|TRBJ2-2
CASSVGLAEPPTDTGELFF
TGTGCCAGCAGCGTCGGACTAGCGGAACCACCCACAGACACCGGGGAGCTGTTTTTT
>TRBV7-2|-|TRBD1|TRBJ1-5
CASSGPGTENQPQHF
TGTGCCAGCAGCGGCCCCGGGACAGAGAATCAGCCCCAGCATTTT
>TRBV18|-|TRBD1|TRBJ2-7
CASSQRDRLTYEQYF
TGTGCCAGCTCACAAAGGGACAGGTTGACCTACGAGCAGTACTTC
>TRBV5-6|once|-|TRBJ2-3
CASSRPVGAPFTDTQYF
TGTGCCAGCAGTCGCCCGGTGGGGGCACCCTTCACAGATACGCAGTATTTT
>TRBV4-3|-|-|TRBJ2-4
CASSQECGRDIQYF
TGCGCCAGCAGCCAAGAATGTGGCAGGGACATTCAGTACTTC
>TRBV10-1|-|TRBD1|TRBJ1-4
CASSEPGGTNEKLFF
TGCGCCAGCAGTGAACCAGGGGGCACTAATGAAAAACTGTTTTTT
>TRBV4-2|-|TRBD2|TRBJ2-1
CASSQDPNRLAGGHNEQFF
TGTGCCAGCAGCCAAGACCCCAACCGACTAGCGGGAGGCCACAATGAGCAGTTCTTC
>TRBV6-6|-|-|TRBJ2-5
CASSPRGKETQYF
TGTGCCAGCAGCCCCCGCGGGAAAGAGACCCAGTACTTC
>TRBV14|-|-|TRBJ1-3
CASSQDMRPGNTIYF
TGTGCCAGCAGCCAAGATATGCGGCCCGGAAACACCATATATTTT
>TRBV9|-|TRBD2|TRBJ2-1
CASRGAGVRDEQFF
TGTGCCAGCAGAGGAGCGGGAGTACGGGATGAGCAGTTCTTC
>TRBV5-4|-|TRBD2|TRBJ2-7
CASSLVTWGGLAGGSYEQYF
TGTGCCAGCAGCCTTGTCACTTGGGGAGGACTAGCGGGAGGGTCCTACGAGCAGTACTTC
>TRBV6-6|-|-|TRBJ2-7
CASSPRGSGIYEQYF
TGTGCCAGCAGTCCACGCGGCAGTGGGATTTACGAGCAGTACTTC
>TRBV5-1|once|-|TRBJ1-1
CASSLWKAEAFF
TGCGCCAGCAGCTTGTGGAAGGCTGAAGCTTTCTTT
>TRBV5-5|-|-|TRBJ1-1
CASSWGVYGGTEAFF
TGTGCCAGCAGCTGGGGAGTCTACGGGGGGACTGAAGCTTTCTTT